By sample fraction, the clone carrying this T cell receptor (beta chain) is large. Its antigen is as yet unknown. This CDR3 is built from 15 residues. Germline values: CDR1 MNHNY, CDR2 SVGAGI (reference sequence). Trimming removed 2 bases at V and 4 bases at J, with 12 bases between. Produced via immunoSEQ multiplex PCR; TCRdb's table is partial and in-frame only. Here the sample spans around 2,500 clones, 40% to 65% being singletons. The data are from a study of tumor-infiltrating lymphocytes in localized non-small cell lung cancer. At the level of the study: From each patient, both tumor and uninvolved lung, non-adjacent to tumor, were sampled. Notes on the study in general: Not all patients were TCR sequenced, owing to tissue quantity.

The receptor comes from a human donor with non-small cell lung cancer. Some clones in this sample may be carry-over from other donors' samples. Material: uninvolved lung tissue not adjacent to the tumor. This sequence joins TRBV6-6 and TRBJ2-1; D call uncertain. The CDR3 loop reads CASSYEDHRYNEQFF. CDR3 in DNA: TGTGCCAGCAGTTACGAAGATCACAGATACAATGAGCAGTTCTTC.